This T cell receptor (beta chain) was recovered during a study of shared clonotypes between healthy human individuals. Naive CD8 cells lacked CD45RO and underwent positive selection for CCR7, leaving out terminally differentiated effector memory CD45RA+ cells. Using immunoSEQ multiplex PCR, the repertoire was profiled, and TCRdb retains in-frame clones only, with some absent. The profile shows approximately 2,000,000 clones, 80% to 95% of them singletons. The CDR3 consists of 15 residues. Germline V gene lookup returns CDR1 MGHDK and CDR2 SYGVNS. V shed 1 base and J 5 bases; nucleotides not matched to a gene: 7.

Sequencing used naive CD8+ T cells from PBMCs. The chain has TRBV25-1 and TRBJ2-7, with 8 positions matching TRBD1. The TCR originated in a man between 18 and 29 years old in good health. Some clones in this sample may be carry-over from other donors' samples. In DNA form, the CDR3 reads TGTGCCAGCAGTGAATTGGGGCGGACAGGGAACGAGCAGTACTTC. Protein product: CASSELGRTGNEQYF.